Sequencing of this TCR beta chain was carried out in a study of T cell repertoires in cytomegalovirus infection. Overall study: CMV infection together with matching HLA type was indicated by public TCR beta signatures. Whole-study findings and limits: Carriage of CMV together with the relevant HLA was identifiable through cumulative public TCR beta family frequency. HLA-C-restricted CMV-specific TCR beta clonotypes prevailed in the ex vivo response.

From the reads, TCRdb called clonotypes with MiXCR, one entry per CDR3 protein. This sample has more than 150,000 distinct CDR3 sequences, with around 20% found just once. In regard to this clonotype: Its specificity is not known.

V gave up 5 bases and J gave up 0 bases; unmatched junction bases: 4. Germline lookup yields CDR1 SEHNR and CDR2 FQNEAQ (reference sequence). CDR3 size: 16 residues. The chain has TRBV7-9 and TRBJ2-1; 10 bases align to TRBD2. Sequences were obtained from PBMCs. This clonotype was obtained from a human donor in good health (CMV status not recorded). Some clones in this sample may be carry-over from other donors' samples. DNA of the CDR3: TGTGCCAGCAGCGGCATAGCGGGGGGCTCCTACAATGAGCAGTTCTTC. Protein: CASSGIAGGSYNEQFF.